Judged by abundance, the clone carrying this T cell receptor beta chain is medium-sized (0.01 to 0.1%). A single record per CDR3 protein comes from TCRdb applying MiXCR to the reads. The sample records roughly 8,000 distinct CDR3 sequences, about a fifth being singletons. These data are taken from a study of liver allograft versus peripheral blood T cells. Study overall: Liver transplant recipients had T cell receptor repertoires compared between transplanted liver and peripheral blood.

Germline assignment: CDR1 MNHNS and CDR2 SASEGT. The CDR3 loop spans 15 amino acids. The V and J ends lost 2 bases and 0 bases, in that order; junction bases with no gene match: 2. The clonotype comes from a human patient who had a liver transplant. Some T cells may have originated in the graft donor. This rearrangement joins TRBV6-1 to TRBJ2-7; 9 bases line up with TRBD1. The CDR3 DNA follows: TGTGCCAGCAGTGAAAGGACAGGGGACTCCTACGAGCAGTACTTC. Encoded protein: CASSERTGDSYEQYF.